The TCR beta chain described here comes from a study of T cells in Graves' hyperthyroidism and ophthalmopathy. Overall study: The blood sample was taken at first diagnosis, before treatment began.

TCR beta CDR3 regions were amplified from RNA. First-round RT-PCR targeting the TCR CDR3 was performed with the HTBI primer set. TCRdb used MiXCR to reprocess the multiplex PCR reads, holding one entry per CDR3 protein. The profile covers fewer than 400,000 distinct CDR3 sequences, with around 15% appearing a single time and around 27% taken by the ten largest. The V gene's germline CDR1 is DFQATT and CDR2 SNEGSKA (reference sequence). This CDR3 spans 14 amino acids. V dropped 5 bases and J dropped 2 bases, with 16 bases sitting between them. The chain combines TRBV20-1 with TRBJ2-7; TRBD2 might be the D (6 bases). The TCR comes from a man aged 50-59 years with Graves' ophthalmopathy. The sample was blood. CDR3 loop: CSAATGTLTYEQYF. CDR3 nucleotide sequence: TGCAGTGCTGCTACCGGGACTCTTACCTACGAGCAGTACTTC.